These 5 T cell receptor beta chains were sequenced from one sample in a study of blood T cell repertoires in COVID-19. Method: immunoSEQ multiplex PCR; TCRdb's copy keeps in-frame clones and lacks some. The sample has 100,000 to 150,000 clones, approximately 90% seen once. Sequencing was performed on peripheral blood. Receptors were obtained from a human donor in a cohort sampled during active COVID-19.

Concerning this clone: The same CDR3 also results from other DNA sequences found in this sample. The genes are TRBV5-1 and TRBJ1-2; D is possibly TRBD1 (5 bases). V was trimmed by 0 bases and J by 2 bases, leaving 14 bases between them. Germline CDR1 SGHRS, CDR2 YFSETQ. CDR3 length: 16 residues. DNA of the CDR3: TGCGCCAGCAGCTTGGGAGATTCGGGGGGGAACTATGGCTACACCTTC. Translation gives CASSLGDSGGNYGYTF.

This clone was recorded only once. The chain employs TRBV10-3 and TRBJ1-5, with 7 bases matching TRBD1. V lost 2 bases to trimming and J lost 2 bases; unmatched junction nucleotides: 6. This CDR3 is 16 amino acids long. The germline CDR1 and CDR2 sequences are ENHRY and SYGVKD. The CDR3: CAISEGKGAGNQPQHF. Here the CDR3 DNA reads TGTGCCATCAGTGAGGGGAAGGGGGCAGGCAATCAGCCCCAGCATTTT.

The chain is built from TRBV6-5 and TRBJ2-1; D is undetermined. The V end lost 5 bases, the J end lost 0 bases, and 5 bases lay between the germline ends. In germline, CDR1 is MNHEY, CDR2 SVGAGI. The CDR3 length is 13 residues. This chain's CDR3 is CASSHSSYNEQFF. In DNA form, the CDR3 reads TGTGCCAGCAGTCATAGCTCCTACAATGAGCAGTTCTTC.

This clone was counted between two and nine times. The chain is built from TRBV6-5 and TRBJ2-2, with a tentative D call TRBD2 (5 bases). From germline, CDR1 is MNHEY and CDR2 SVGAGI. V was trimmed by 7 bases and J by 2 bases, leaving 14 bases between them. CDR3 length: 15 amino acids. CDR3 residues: CASTPRDINTGELFF. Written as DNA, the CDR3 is TGTGCCAGCACTCCTCGGGATATTAACACCGGGGAGCTGTTTTTT.

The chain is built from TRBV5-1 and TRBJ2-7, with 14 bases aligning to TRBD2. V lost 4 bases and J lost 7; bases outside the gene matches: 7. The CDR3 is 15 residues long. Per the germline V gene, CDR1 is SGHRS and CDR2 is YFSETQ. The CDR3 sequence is CASSPGLAGGDEQYF. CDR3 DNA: TGCGCCAGCAGCCCTGGACTAGCGGGAGGAGATGAGCAGTACTTC.